Listed here are 3 T cell receptor beta chains from one sample, sequenced in a study of PD-1 blockade in classical Hodgkin lymphoma. Every patient was affected by relapse after autologous stem cell transplantation, while exposure to brentuximab vedotin was not uniform. Profiled with immunoSEQ multiplex PCR; TCRdb holds only in-frame clones, not every one. The top ten hold approximately 9% of the sample, which has 70,000 or so clones, about two thirds seen once. The specimen comprised peripheral blood mononuclear cells (PBMCs), sampled before the second cycle of nivolumab. These receptors all stem from a human donor with classical Hodgkin lymphoma.

This clone was seen ten or more times. The rearrangement links TRBV9 to TRBJ1-1, with D perhaps matching TRBD1 (6 bases). Germline CDR1 reads SGDLS; CDR2 reads YYNGEE. Trimming stripped 3 bases from V and 4 bases from J, with 16 bases between. This CDR3 comprises 15 residues. The CDR3 nucleotides are TGTGCCAGCAGCGGCGGGGACACCGAAGCCACTGAAGCTTTCTTT. Translating it yields CASSGGDTEATEAFF.

This sequence joins TRBV9 and TRBJ2-7; 11 bases align to TRBD1. The ends lost 0 bases at V and 0 bases at J; junction bases unmatched: 5. The CDR3 has 17 residues. Per the germline V gene, CDR1 is SGDLS and CDR2 is YYNGEE. The CDR3 sequence: CASSVGTGGRASYEQYF. The CDR3 nucleotides are TGTGCCAGCAGCGTAGGGACAGGGGGCAGGGCCTCCTACGAGCAGTACTTC.

The rearrangement joins TRBV13 to TRBJ2-1, with no clear D. There are 14 residues in the CDR3. Looked up from germline, CDR1 is PRHDT and CDR2 is FYEKMQ (reference sequence). V was shortened by 5 bases and J by 10 bases, with 18 bases between the two germline ends. The CDR3 region has the DNA TGTGCCAGCAGCCCCCAGGTTGGACCGTCGGAGCAGTTCTTC. Its protein is CASSPQVGPSEQFF. Based on the CDR3 plus reference TRBV13 and TRBJ2-1, the full variable domain is AAGVIQSPRHLIKEKRETATLKCYPIPRHDTVYWYQQGPGQDPQFLISFYEKMQSDKGSIPDRFSAQQFSDYHSELNMSSLELGDSALYFCASSPQVGPSEQFFGPGTRLTVL.